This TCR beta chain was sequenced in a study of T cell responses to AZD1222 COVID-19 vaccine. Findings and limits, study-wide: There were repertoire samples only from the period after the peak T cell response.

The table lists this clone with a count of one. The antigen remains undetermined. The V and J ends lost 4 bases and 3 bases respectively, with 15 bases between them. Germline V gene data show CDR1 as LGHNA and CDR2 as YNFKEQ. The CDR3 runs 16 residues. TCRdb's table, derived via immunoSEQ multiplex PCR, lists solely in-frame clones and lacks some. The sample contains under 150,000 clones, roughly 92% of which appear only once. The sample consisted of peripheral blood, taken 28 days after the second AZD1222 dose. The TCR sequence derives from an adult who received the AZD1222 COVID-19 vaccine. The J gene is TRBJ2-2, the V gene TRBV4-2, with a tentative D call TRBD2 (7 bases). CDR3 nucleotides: TGTGCCAGCAGCCCTTCCGGGGGGCTCTACACCGGGGAGCTGTTTTTT. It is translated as CASSPSGGLYTGELFF.